One and the same sample provided the 26 T cell receptor beta chains below, sequenced in a study of blood T cells in healthy people across ages. With a J-beta primer mix and a sample-barcoded 5' primer, a second PCR ran about 6 to 11 cycles. TCRdb analysed the 5' RACE reads with MiXCR anew, one entry per CDR3 protein. The profile shows about 1.5 million distinct CDR3 sequences, approximately 43% of them singletons. Sequences were obtained from blood. Receptor source: a woman aged 18 to 35 in good health.

This chain joins TRBV28 and TRBJ2-3; D is perhaps TRBD2 (6 bases). Trimming cost V 1 base and J 3 bases, with 17 bases left between them. This CDR3 has 17 residues. Germline CDR1 reads MDHEN; CDR2 reads SYDVKM. This CDR3 is CASSLFQGLRETDTQYF. CDR3 coding DNA: TGTGCCAGCAGTTTATTTCAGGGCCTGCGGGAAACAGATACGCAGTATTTT.

V usage is TRBV4-2 and J usage is TRBJ1-6, with TRBD1 matching over 8 bases. The CDR3 runs 16 residues. With 0 bases clipped from V and 8 bases from J, the junction kept 6 bases outside the gene matches. Germline V gene lookup returns CDR1 LGHNA and CDR2 YNFKEQ. In nucleotides, the CDR3 is TGTGCCAGCAGCCAAGATGTAGGACAGGGTGATTCACCCCTCCACTTT. This gives the protein CASSQDVGQGDSPLHF.

This clonotype was recorded a few times. This chain connects TRBV29-1 to TRBJ2-7, with 9 bases that match TRBD1. The J segment lost 3 bases and the V segment lost 3 bases, leaving 3 bases of the junction unmatched. Germline CDR1 SQVTM, CDR2 ANQGSEA. This CDR3 is 13 amino acids long. CDR3 residues: CSVETGGGYEQYF. The CDR3 bases are TGCAGCGTTGAGACAGGGGGGGGCTACGAGCAGTACTTC.

The table lists this clonotype with a few counts. The chain joins TRBV11-1 to TRBJ2-1; D unclear. The V gene lost 2 bases and the J gene lost 4 bases, with 9 bases spanning the gap. Germline CDR1 and CDR2: SGHAT and FQDESV (reference sequence). The CDR3 has 14 amino acids. For the CDR3, the DNA is TGTGCCAGCAGCTTATCGGCCACTTACAATGAGCAGTTCTTC. Protein: CASSLSATYNEQFF.

This sequence joins TRBV20-1 and TRBJ1-5, with D perhaps matching TRBD1 (5 bases). This CDR3 comprises 16 residues. Deletions cut 3 bases from V and 0 bases from J, with 15 bases between. Looked up from germline, CDR1 is DFQATT and CDR2 is SNEGSKA (reference sequence). Here the CDR3 reads CSASADSGYSNQPQHF. CDR3 sequence (DNA): TGCAGTGCTAGTGCCGACAGCGGATATAGCAATCAGCCCCAGCATTTT.

The V call is TRBV29-1, the J call TRBJ2-5; 15 bases are a match to TRBD2. V shed 8 bases, J shed 5 bases, and the junction held 15 bases outside the gene matches. CDR3 length equals 17 residues. Germline loops: CDR1 SQVTM, CDR2 ANQGSEA. The CDR3 spells CSTLPTGTSGGRETQYF. In DNA form, the CDR3 reads TGCAGCACACTACCGACCGGGACTAGCGGGGGGCGTGAGACCCAGTACTTC. The full variable domain, in which reference TRBV29-1 and TRBJ2-5 provide the parts outside the CDR3, is SAVISQKPSRDICQRGTSLTIQCQVDSQVTMMFWYRQQPGQSLTLIATANQGSEATYESGFVIDKFPISRPNLTFSTLTVSNMSPEDSSIYLCSTLPTGTSGGRETQYFGPGTRLLVL.

The V and J genes are TRBV27 and TRBJ2-7; D gene ambiguous. CDR1 MNHEY and CDR2 SMNVEV come from the germline V gene (reference sequence). Trimming removed 6 bases from V and 5 bases from J, with 14 bases in between. CDR3 length equals 13 residues. CDR3 in amino acids: CASSSGPFDEQYF. In nucleotides, the CDR3 is TGTGCCAGCAGCTCCGGGCCCTTCGACGAGCAGTACTTC.

This rearrangement joins TRBV29-1 to TRBJ2-2, with 7 bases fitting TRBD2. V was clipped by 6 bases and J by 4 bases; unmatched bases: 5. This CDR3 spans 13 amino acids. Germline CDR1 and CDR2: SQVTM and ANQGSEA. CDR3 sequence (DNA): TGCAGCGTGGGGGGGGAAAGCACCGGGGAGCTGTTTTTT. It codes for CSVGGESTGELFF.

Of note for this clonotype: A junction end diverges from the germline sequence, so it may reflect a read error. The CDR3 nucleotides read TGCACCAGCAGCGCGGGACAGGGGACCACCTACGAGCAGTACTTC. This codes for CTSSAGQGTTYEQYF. The genes are TRBV4-3 and TRBJ2-7, with 10 positions matching TRBD1. Germline CDR1 and CDR2: LGHNA and YSLEER. The CDR3 runs to 15 residues.

The chain combines TRBV12-3 or TRBV12-4 with TRBJ1-1, with a weak D call TRBD1 (6 bases). The CDR3 runs to 16 residues. Trimming removed 4 bases from V and 2 bases from J, with 17 bases in between. CDR3: CASSSTTGIRNTEAFF. The CDR3 coding sequence is TGTGCCAGCAGTTCAACTACAGGGATCAGAAACACTGAAGCTTTCTTT.

On this clonotype itself: A junction end diverges from the germline sequence, so it may reflect a read error. The V call is TRBV20-1, the J call TRBJ2-1, with a tentative D call TRBD2 (7 bases). CDR3 size: 15 residues. CDR1 DFQATT and CDR2 SNEGSKA come from the germline V gene (reference sequence). The CDR3 loop reads CGARGRGASYNEQFF. The CDR3 DNA reads TGCGGTGCCAGAGGGAGGGGGGCGTCCTACAATGAGCAGTTCTTC.

This clonotype was picked up a small number of times. The CDR3, as DNA: TGTGCCTGGAGGACCGGGACAGGGAACCAGCCCCAGCATTTT. It codes for CAWRTGTGNQPQHF. This chain connects TRBV30 to TRBJ1-5; the match to TRBD1 covers 9 bases. V lost 3 bases and J lost 7; bases outside the gene matches: 7. From germline, CDR1 is GTSNPN and CDR2 SVGIG (reference sequence). The CDR3 spans 14 residues.

The chain uses TRBV6-6 and TRBJ1-4, with TRBD1 matching over 12 bases. Trimming took 5 bases from V and 8 from J; bases not matched to a gene: 6. The CDR3 totals 15 residues. The germline V gene has CDR1 MNHNY and CDR2 SVGAGI (reference sequence). For the CDR3, the DNA is TGTGCCAGCAGTGGGGACAGGGGGCTTCGGGAAAAACTGTTTTTT. It specifies CASSGDRGLREKLFF.

The V call is TRBV29-1, the J call TRBJ2-1, with D perhaps being TRBD1 or TRBD2 (5 bases each). Germline V CDR1 and CDR2: SQVTM, ANQGSEA. V lost 6 bases and J 0 bases, leaving 15 bases between the germline ends. This CDR3 has 15 residues. DNA of the CDR3: TGCAGCGTCTTTGCGCGAGGGGTCTCCTACAATGAGCAGTTCTTC. Translation: CSVFARGVSYNEQFF.

This clonotype was counted between two and nine times. An end of the junction does not agree with germline; a read error may underlie this. The chain recombines TRBV12-3 or TRBV12-4 with TRBJ2-4; D is unresolved. The CDR3 is 13 residues long. Here the CDR3 DNA reads TGTGCCAGCCGTTTTGAGGCCAAAAACATTCAGTACTTC. Its translation: CASRFEAKNIQYF.

The CDR3 sequence is CSAGLLSSGTYNEQYF. As DNA, the CDR3 is TGCAGTGCTGGCCTTCTATCTAGCGGGACTTACAATGAGCAGTACTTC. The chain has TRBV20-1 and TRBJ2-1, with 9 nucleotides matching TRBD2. The J call is uncertain, as TRBJ2-7 better fits the DNA end. The CDR3 runs 16 residues. The germline V gene encodes CDR1 DFQATT and CDR2 SNEGSKA (reference sequence).

The chain couples TRBV7-8 to TRBJ2-3; 8 bases align to TRBD2. CDR1 SGHVS and CDR2 FQNEAQ come from the germline V gene. The CDR3 has 15 amino acids. V was clipped by 6 bases and J by 1 base; unmatched bases: 6. CDR3 in amino acids: CASSQAGACTDTQYF. The CDR3 DNA is TGTGCCAGCAGTCAAGCGGGGGCCTGCACAGATACGCAGTATTTT.

The rearrangement joins TRBV20-1 to TRBJ1-1, with a possible D match to TRBD1 (5 bases). Germline CDR1 and CDR2: DFQATT and SNEGSKA (reference sequence). CDR3 length: 11 amino acids. Trimming removed 3 bases at V and 10 bases at J, with 12 bases between. The CDR3: CSASWSGLAFF. In DNA form, the CDR3 reads TGCAGTGCTAGTTGGTCAGGGTTAGCTTTCTTT.

As to this clonotype: A much larger clone is a single base away; this may be a read error. The J gene is TRBJ1-2, the V gene TRBV4-3, with 7 positions matching TRBD1. V shed 0 bases and J 3 bases; nucleotides not matched to a gene: 7. Germline assignment: CDR1 LGHNA and CDR2 YSLEER. CDR3 length equals 16 residues. CDR3 sequence: CASSQEGDSTDYGYTF. In DNA form, the CDR3 reads TGCGCCAGCAGCCAAGAGGGGGACAGTACTGACTATGGCTACACCTTC.

Turning to this clonotype: A read error may account for a junction end that differs from germline. This rearrangement joins TRBV4-1 to TRBJ1-1, with a weak D call TRBD1 (5 bases). CDR1 MGHRA and CDR2 YSYEKL come from the germline V gene. CDR3 length: 16 residues. CDR3 sequence reads: CAGSLTWGSRNTEAFF. The CDR3 DNA is TGCGCCGGCAGCCTTACTTGGGGCAGCCGGAACACTGAAGCTTTCTTT.

Concerning this clonotype: This sequence may be a read error, since a much larger clone differs from it by one base. The V gene is TRBV29-1, the J gene TRBJ2-5; TRBD1 matches at 10 bases. The CDR3 runs 13 residues. V trimming: 6 bases; J trimming: 11 bases; junction bases outside the gene matches: 12. The germline gives CDR1 SQVTM, CDR2 ANQGSEA. The CDR3 protein is CSVTGGRYNEQYF. The CDR3 region has the DNA TGCAGCGTGACAGGGGGCCGGTACAATGAGCAGTACTTC.

This CDR3 is CASSPTIETGRTDTQYF. DNA for the CDR3: TGTGCCAGCAGCCCCACCATAGAGACAGGCCGCACAGATACGCAGTATTTT. V and J are TRBV6-2 or TRBV6-3 and TRBJ2-3; perhaps TRBD1 as D (6 bases). This CDR3 is 17 amino acids long. Per germline, CDR1 MNHEY and CDR2 SVGEGT. Trimming stripped 6 bases from V and 1 base from J, with 20 bases between.

The chain recombines TRBV6-6 with TRBJ2-7, with no clear D. The CDR3 has 13 residues. The germline V gene encodes CDR1 MNHNY and CDR2 SVGAGI (reference sequence). The V end was cut by 6 bases, the J end by 6 bases, with 15 bases between. For the CDR3, the DNA is TGTGCCAGCAGCCCCGGCAGATACGGCGAGCAGTACTTC. This translates into CASSPGRYGEQYF.

The table lists this clonotype with a few counts. V and J are TRBV29-1 and TRBJ1-1, with TRBD1 as a possible D gene (5 bases). CDR1 is SQVTM, CDR2 ANQGSEA, per germline. The CDR3 is 12 amino acids. The V end lost 3 bases, the J end lost 1 base, and 6 bases lay between the germline ends. CDR3: CSVEQGNTEAFF. CDR3 coding DNA: TGCAGCGTTGAGCAGGGGAACACTGAAGCTTTCTTT.

The gene calls are TRBV27 and TRBJ2-1; TRBD1 aligns across 7 bases. CDR1 is MNHEY, CDR2 SMNVEV, per germline (reference sequence). The V gene end was trimmed by 5 bases and the J gene end by 6 bases; junction bases not matched to a gene: 4. The CDR3 length is 13 residues. CDR3: CASSIQGFNEQFF. CDR3 DNA sequence: TGTGCCAGCAGTATACAGGGGTTCAATGAGCAGTTCTTC.

This chain connects TRBV20-1 to TRBJ1-4; D remains ambiguous. V was trimmed by 4 bases and J by 4 bases, leaving 7 bases between them. Germline V gene lookup returns CDR1 DFQATT and CDR2 SNEGSKA (reference sequence). The CDR3 sequence is 12 residues long. CDR3 nucleotide sequence: TGCAGTGCTAAACGACTTAATGAAAAACTGTTTTTT. Protein sequence: CSAKRLNEKLFF.